A single sample gave rise to the 6 T cell receptor beta chains below, sequenced in a study of vaccination and CD4 T cells after COVID-19. Treatment reported: approximately nine-day PBMC culture with coronavirus spike peptide pools or control peptides (ViraFEST assay). CD4+ T cells that had been cultured provided DNA sequenced with the Oncomine TCR Beta short-read assay. One entry per CDR3 protein, called by TCRdb with MiXCR from the PCR reads. The sample has about 6,500 distinct CDR3 sequences, around 20% seen once. These TCRs' antigens remain unknown. Source material: CD4+ T cells from blood, cultured in vitro. The receptor source for this set is a human donor who had recovered from COVID-19.

This clonotype ranks as medium-sized. This chain connects TRBV19 to TRBJ1-2; 7 bases match TRBD1. The CDR3 totals 16 residues. J was trimmed by 5 bases and V by 3 bases; bases with no gene match: 12. Germline CDR1 is LNHDA and CDR2 is SQIVND (reference sequence). The DNA of the CDR3 is TGTGCCAGTAGTATTGTGGATGGGACAGATCCTTATGGCTACACCTTC. This codes for CASSIVDGTDPYGYTF.

The CDR3 sequence is CASSSGTATDTQYF. For the CDR3, the DNA is TGTGCCAGCAGCTCAGGGACAGCCACAGATACGCAGTATTTT. J is TRBJ2-3 and V is TRBV7-8; 7 bases agree with TRBD1. This CDR3 is 14 amino acids long. Germline CDR1 and CDR2: SGHVS and FQNEAQ. Trimming removed 4 bases from V and 2 bases from J; junction bases left unmatched: 3.

V is TRBV10-1 and J is TRBJ1-4, with no clear D. This CDR3 region has 13 residues. The V and J ends lost 2 bases and 8 bases respectively, with 9 bases between them. Germline CDR1 and CDR2: WNHNN and SYGVQD (reference sequence). The CDR3 nucleotides read TGCGCCAGCAGTGAGGCCGTGGGGGAAAAACTGTTTTTT. It yields the protein CASSEAVGEKLFF.

This clonotype was counted between two and nine times. The CDR3 nucleotides read TGTGCCTGGAGTACATACGGCGACAGGGATGGCTACACCTTC. Residues: CAWSTYGDRDGYTF. The chain couples TRBV30 to TRBJ1-2; 7 bases match TRBD1. Germline V gene sequence: CDR1 GTSNPN, CDR2 SVGIG (reference sequence). After removal of 2 bases from V and 6 bases from J, the junction contained 9 bases not matched to a gene. CDR3 length: 14 amino acids.

This clonotype is medium-sized within its sample. The chain has TRBV7-3 and TRBJ2-2; 7 bases match TRBD2. The CDR3 covers 15 residues. Germline V gene data show CDR1 as SGHTA and CDR2 as FQGTGA. J gave up 7 bases and V 5 bases, and 10 bases lay outside the gene matches. The CDR3 bases are TGTGCCAGCAGCCAGCGGGGTGGCCGGTACGGGGAGCTGTTTTTT. Protein sequence: CASSQRGGRYGELFF.

This clonotype was counted a single time. A much larger clone differs by one base, so this may be a read error. The rearrangement uses TRBV6-1 and TRBJ2-7, with a weak D call TRBD1 (6 bases). There are 15 residues in the CDR3. CDR1 is MNHNS and CDR2 is SASEGT in the germline V gene. In DNA form, the CDR3 reads TGTGTCAGCAGTCCTTGGGAGAGGGGGTCCTACGAGCAGTACTTC. Translation gives CVSSPWERGSYEQYF.